This passage covers 10 T cell receptor beta chains from one sample sequenced in a study of shared clonotypes between healthy human individuals. Generated by immunoSEQ multiplex PCR, the TCRdb table keeps only in-frame clones and is missing some. The data contain about 2 million clones, around 96% of them singletons. CD8 cells classed as naive were CD45RO-negative and positively selected for CCR7, excluding terminally differentiated effector memory CD45RA+ cells. The sequenced sample consisted of naive CD8+ T cells sorted from blood. These receptors were taken from a young man in good health.

V is TRBV7-2 and J is TRBJ2-7; D may match TRBD1 or TRBD2 (5 bases each). The germline CDR1 and CDR2 sequences are SGHTA and FQGNSA. The CDR3 sequence is 16 residues long. The V and J ends lost 0 bases and 0 bases respectively, with 12 bases between them. The DNA for the CDR3 is TGTGCCAGCAGCTTAGCGCGAGAGGGGATCTCCTACGAGCAGTACTTC. This translates into CASSLAREGISYEQYF. Full variable domain (missing parts from reference TRBV7-2 and TRBJ2-7): GAGVSQSPSNKVTEKGKDVELRCDPISGHTALYWYRQSLGQGLEFLIYFQGNSAPDKSGLPSDRFSAERTGGSVSTLTIQRTQQEDSAVYLCASSLAREGISYEQYFGPGTRLTVT.

The chain is built from TRBV4-1 and TRBJ2-7, with 7 positions matching TRBD1. The CDR3 sequence is 15 residues long. V was clipped by 6 bases and J by 5 bases; unmatched bases: 13. Per germline, CDR1 MGHRA and CDR2 YSYEKL. The CDR3 DNA follows: TGCGCCAGCAGTCCAGGGGCAGGGGGTATCCACGAGCAGTACTTC. It yields the protein CASSPGAGGIHEQYF.

This chain connects TRBV19 to TRBJ2-7; no firm D call. The CDR3 is 14 amino acids. Germline V gene lookup returns CDR1 LNHDA and CDR2 SQIVND (reference sequence). With 5 bases removed from V and 0 bases from J, the gap between germline ends came to 11 bases. The CDR3 spells CASSARSHSYEQYF. The CDR3 DNA reads TGTGCCAGTAGTGCGAGGTCCCACTCCTACGAGCAGTACTTC.

The chain carries TRBV4-2 and TRBJ1-2, with D possibly matching TRBD1 (5 bases). Germline CDR1 LGHNA, CDR2 YNFKEQ. Trimming pared 1 base from V and 5 bases from J, leaving 14 bases between. CDR3 size: 15 residues. In nucleotides, the CDR3 is TGTGCCAGCAGCCAAGCCGGCAGGGAGGAATATGGCTACACCTTC. This gives the protein CASSQAGREEYGYTF.

V is TRBV4-1 and J is TRBJ1-1, with D tentatively TRBD1 (5 bases). The V end lost 6 bases, the J end lost 0 bases, and 8 bases lay between the germline ends. From germline, CDR1 is MGHRA and CDR2 YSYEKL. This CDR3 is 13 amino acids long. Written as DNA, the CDR3 is TGCGCCAGCAGAAGGGACTTGAACACTGAAGCTTTCTTT. It yields the protein CASRRDLNTEAFF.

A note on this clone: Other nucleotide sequences in the sample specify the same CDR3. This chain joins TRBV4-1 and TRBJ2-2; maybe TRBD1 (5 bases). The CDR3 contains 15 residues. V lost 1 base and J lost 2, with 8 bases in between. In germline, CDR1 is MGHRA, CDR2 YSYEKL. The CDR3 here is CASSQGQGNTGELFF. DNA for the CDR3: TGCGCCAGCAGCCAAGGTCAGGGCAACACCGGGGAGCTGTTTTTT.

This clone was picked up a small number of times. The genes are TRBV5-1 and TRBJ1-2; 10 bases align to TRBD1. The ends lost 5 bases at V and 3 bases at J; junction bases unmatched: 7. This CDR3 region has 15 residues. Germline V gives CDR1 SGHRS, CDR2 YFSETQ. The CDR3 loop reads CASSPGTGVDYGYTF. CDR3 coding DNA: TGCGCCAGCAGTCCCGGGACAGGGGTGGACTATGGCTACACCTTC.

The chain joins TRBV29-1 to TRBJ2-1; TRBD1 aligns across 7 bases. The CDR3 spans 17 residues. Looked up from germline, CDR1 is SQVTM and CDR2 is ANQGSEA. J gave up 0 bases and V 3 bases, and 11 bases lay outside the gene matches. The CDR3 spells CSVDGTVLFSSYNEQFF. The CDR3, as DNA: TGCAGCGTTGATGGGACAGTGCTCTTCAGCTCCTACAATGAGCAGTTCTTC.

The chain couples TRBV2 to TRBJ1-1; D gene unclear. The CDR3 totals 14 residues. CDR1 and CDR2 from the germline V gene are SNHLY and FYNNEI. The V and J ends lost 8 bases and 0 bases respectively, with 13 bases between them. The CDR3 DNA reads as TGTGCCAGCCTATCGGGAATCATGAACACTGAAGCTTTCTTT. Translation: CASLSGIMNTEAFF. Drawing the rest from reference TRBV2 and TRBJ1-1, the complete variable domain is EPEVTQTPSHQVTQMGQEVILRCVPISNHLYFYWYRQILGQKVEFLVSFYNNEISEKSEIFDDQFSVERPDGSNFTLKIRSTKLEDSAMYFCASLSGIMNTEAFFGQGTRLTVV.

J is TRBJ2-1 and V is TRBV19; the D gene is possibly TRBD2 (5 bases). There are 13 residues in the CDR3. Per the germline V gene, CDR1 is LNHDA and CDR2 is SQIVND (reference sequence). Trimming took off 5 bases at V and 10 bases at J, with 15 bases between the two ends. In DNA form, the CDR3 reads TGTGCCAGTAGTTTGGCTACGGGGTCGGAGCAGTTCTTC. It codes for CASSLATGSEQFF.